Here is one T cell receptor beta chain with its context. This sample was included in a study of blood T cells in healthy people across ages. Overall study context: Through template switching, about one barcoded beta molecule was captured per two T cells, as measured in model experiments.

Germline CDR1 and CDR2: MNHNS and SASEGT. The CDR3 has 14 residues. The trim removed 8 bases at V and 11 bases at J, leaving 15 bases unmatched. For the second PCR, which ran for roughly 6 to 12 cycles, a sample-barcoded 5' primer and a J-beta primer mix were used. Sequencing of every sample gave 2.5 million or more CDR3-containing paired-end reads. Via MiXCR, TCRdb re-called the 5' RACE reads, giving one row per CDR3 protein. The data contain hundreds of thousands of distinct CDR3 sequences, roughly two fifths of them singletons. This TCR derives from a man aged 80 or over in good health. Input material: blood. The chain carries TRBV6-1 and TRBJ2-5; the match to TRBD1 covers 9 bases. The CDR3 protein is CASVRTGVYNEQYF. The CDR3 DNA is TGTGCCAGCGTTCGGACAGGGGTCTACAATGAGCAGTACTTC.